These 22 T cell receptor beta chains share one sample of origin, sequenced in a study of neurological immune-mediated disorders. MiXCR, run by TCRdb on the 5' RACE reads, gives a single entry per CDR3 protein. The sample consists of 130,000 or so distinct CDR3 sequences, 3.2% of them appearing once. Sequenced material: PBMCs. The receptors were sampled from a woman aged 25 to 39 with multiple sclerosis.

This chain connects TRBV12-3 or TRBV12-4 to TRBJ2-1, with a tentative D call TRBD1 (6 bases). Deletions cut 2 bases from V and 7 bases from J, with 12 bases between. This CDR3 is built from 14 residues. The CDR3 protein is CASSLLGAGNEQFF. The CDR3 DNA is TGTGCCAGCAGTTTACTGGGGGCCGGGAATGAGCAGTTCTTC.

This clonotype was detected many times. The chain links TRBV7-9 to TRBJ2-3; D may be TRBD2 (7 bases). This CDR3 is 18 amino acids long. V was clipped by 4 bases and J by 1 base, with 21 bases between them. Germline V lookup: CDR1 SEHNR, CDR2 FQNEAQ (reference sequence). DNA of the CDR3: TGTGCCAGCAGCTCCCCCGTGGGGGGGGGCCTAGGCACAGATACGCAGTATTTT. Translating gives CASSSPVGGGLGTDTQYF.

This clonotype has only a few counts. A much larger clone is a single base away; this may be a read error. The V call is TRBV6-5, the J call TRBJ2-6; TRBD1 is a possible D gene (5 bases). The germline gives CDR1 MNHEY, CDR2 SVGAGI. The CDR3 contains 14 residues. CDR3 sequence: CASSFIPGAKVLTF. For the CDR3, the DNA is TGTGCCAGCTCCTTTATCCCTGGGGCCAAAGTCCTGACTTTC.

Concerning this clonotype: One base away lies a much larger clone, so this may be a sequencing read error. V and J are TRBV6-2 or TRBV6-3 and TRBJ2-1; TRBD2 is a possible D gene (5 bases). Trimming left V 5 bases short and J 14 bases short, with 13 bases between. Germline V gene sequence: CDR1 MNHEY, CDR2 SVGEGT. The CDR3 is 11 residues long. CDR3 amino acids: CASSGRTREFF. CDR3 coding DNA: TGTGCCAGCAGTGGAAGGACTCGGGAGTTCTTC.

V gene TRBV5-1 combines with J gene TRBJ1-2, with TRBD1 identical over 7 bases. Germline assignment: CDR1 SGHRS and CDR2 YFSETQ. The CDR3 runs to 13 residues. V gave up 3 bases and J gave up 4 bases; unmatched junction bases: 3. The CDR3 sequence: CASSYDRAYGYTF. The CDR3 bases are TGCGCCAGCAGCTACGACAGGGCCTATGGCTACACCTTC.

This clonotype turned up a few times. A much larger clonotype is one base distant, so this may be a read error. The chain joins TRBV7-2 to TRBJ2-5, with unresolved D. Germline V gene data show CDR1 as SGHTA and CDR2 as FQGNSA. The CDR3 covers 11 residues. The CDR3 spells CASTLMENQYF. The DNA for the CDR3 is TGTGCCAGCACCCTCATGGAGAACCAGTACTTC. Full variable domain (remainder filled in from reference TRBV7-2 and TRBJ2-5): GAGVSQSPSNKVTEKGKDVELRCDPISGHTALYWYRQSLGQGLEFLIYFQGNSAPDKSGLPSDRFSAERTGGSVSTLTIQRTQQEDSAVYLCASTLMENQYFGPGTRLLVL.

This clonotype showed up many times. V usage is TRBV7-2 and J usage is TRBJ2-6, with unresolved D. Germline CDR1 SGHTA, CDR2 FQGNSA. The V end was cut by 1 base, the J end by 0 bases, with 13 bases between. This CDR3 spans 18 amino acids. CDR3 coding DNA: TGTGCCAGCAGCTTAGAAAGATGGGTTGGCTCTGGGGCCAACGTCCTGACTTTC. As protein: CASSLERWVGSGANVLTF.

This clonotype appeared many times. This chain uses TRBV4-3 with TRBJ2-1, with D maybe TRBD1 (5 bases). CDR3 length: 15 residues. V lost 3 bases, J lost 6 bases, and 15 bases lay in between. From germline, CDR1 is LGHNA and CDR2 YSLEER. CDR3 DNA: TGCGCCAGCAGCCAGCTTCTGGGGCCGCTCAATGAGCAGTTCTTC. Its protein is CASSQLLGPLNEQFF.

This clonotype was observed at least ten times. The CDR3 nucleotides read TGCGCCAGCAGCTTATTGGGGTCCGGGGAGCTGTTTTTT. Its translation is CASSLLGSGELFF. The chain has TRBV5-1 and TRBJ2-2; D is ambiguous. CDR1 and CDR2 (germline): SGHRS, YFSETQ. V was pared by 2 bases and J by 6 bases, with 8 bases between. The CDR3 is made up of 13 amino acids.

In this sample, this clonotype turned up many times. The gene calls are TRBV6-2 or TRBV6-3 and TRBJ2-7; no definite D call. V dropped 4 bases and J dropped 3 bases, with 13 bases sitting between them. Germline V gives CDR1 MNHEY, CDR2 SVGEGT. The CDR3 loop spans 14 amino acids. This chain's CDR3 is CASSSTQKNYEQYF. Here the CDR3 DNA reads TGTGCCAGCAGTTCTACGCAGAAGAACTACGAGCAGTACTTC.

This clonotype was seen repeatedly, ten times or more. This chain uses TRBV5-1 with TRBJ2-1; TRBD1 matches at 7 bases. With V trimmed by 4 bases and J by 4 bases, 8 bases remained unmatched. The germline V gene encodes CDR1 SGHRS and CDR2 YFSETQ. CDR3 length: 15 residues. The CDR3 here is CASSGGQSLYNEQFF. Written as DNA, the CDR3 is TGCGCCAGCAGCGGGGGACAGAGTTTATACAATGAGCAGTTCTTC.

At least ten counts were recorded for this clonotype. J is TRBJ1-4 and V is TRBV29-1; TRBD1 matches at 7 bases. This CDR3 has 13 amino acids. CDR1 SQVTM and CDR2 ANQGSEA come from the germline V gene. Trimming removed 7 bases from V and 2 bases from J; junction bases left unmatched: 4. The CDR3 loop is CSATGLTNEKLFF. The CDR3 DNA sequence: TGCAGCGCGACAGGGCTCACTAATGAAAAACTGTTTTTT.

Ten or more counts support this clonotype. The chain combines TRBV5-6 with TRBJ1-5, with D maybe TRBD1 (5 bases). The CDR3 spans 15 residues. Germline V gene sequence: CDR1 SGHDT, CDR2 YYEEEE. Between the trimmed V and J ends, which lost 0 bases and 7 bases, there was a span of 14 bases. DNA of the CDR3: TGTGCCAGCAGCTTGGACGGCCACCGGGGGCAGCCCCAGCATTTT. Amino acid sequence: CASSLDGHRGQPQHF. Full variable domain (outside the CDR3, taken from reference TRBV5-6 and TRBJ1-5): DAGVTQSPTHLIKTRGQQVTLRCSPKSGHDTVSWYQQALGQGPQFIFQYYEEEERQRGNFPDRFSGHQFPNYSSELNVNALLLGDSALYLCASSLDGHRGQPQHFGDGTRLSIL.

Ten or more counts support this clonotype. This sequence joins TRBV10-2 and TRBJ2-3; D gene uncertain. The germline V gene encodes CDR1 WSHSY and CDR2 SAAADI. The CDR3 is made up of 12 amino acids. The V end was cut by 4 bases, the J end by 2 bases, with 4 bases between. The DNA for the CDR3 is TGCGCCAGCAGTGGGGCCACAGATACGCAGTATTTT. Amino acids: CASSGATDTQYF.

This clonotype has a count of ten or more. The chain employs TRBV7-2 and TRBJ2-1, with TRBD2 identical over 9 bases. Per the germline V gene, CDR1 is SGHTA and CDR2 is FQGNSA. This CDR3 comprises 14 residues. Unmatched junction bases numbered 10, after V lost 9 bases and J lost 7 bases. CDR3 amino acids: CASCVAGAWNEQFF. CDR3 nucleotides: TGTGCCAGTTGCGTAGCGGGAGCTTGGAATGAGCAGTTCTTC.

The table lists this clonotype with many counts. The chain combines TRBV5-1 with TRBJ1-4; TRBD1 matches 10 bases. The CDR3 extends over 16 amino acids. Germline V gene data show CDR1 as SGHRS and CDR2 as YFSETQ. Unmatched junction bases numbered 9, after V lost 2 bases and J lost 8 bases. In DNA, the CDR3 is TGCGCCAGCAGCTTCGGACAGGGGGGCCGGAGGGAAAAACTGTTTTTT. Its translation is CASSFGQGGRREKLFF.

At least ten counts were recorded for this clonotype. In DNA form, the CDR3 reads TGTGCCAGCTCCCAAGGGGACTACGAGCAGTACTTC. Translating it yields CASSQGDYEQYF. V and J are TRBV7-9 and TRBJ2-7, with D perhaps matching TRBD1 (5 bases). Between the trimmed V and J ends, which lost 8 bases and 3 bases, there was a span of 11 bases. This CDR3 is 12 amino acids long. Germline V lookup: CDR1 SEHNR, CDR2 FQNEAQ (reference sequence).

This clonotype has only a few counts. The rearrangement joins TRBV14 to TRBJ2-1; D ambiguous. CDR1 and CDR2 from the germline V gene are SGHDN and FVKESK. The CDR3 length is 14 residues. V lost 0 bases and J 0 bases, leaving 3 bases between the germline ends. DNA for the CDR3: TGTGCCAGCAGCCAAGAGGACTCCTACAATGAGCAGTTCTTC. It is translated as CASSQEDSYNEQFF.

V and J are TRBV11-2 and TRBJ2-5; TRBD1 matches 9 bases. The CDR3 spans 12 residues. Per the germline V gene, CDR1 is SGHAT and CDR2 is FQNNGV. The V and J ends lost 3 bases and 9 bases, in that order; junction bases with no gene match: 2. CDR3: CASSLGTGSQYF. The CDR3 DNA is TGTGCCAGCAGCTTGGGGACAGGGTCCCAGTACTTC. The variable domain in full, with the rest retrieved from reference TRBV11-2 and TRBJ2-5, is EAGVAQSPRYKIIEKRQSVAFWCNPISGHATLYWYQQILGQGPKLLIQFQNNGVVDDSQLPKDRFSAERLKGVDSTLKIQPAKLEDSAVYLCASSLGTGSQYFGPGTRLLVL.

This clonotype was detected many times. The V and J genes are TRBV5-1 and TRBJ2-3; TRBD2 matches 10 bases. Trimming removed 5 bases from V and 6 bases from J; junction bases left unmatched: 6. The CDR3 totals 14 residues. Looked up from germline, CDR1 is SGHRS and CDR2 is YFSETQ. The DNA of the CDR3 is TGCGCCAGCAGTAGCGGGGGGTTCGAGGATACGCAGTATTTT. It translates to CASSSGGFEDTQYF.

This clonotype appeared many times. The DNA of the CDR3 is TGCAGTGCTAGAGAGACAGGGTATAATTCACCCCTCCACTTT. Its protein product is CSARETGYNSPLHF. The chain has TRBV20-1 and TRBJ1-6; 7 bases agree with TRBD1. Losses at the gene ends were 0 bases for V and 4 bases for J; bases not matched to a gene: 0. The germline gives CDR1 DFQATT, CDR2 SNEGSKA (reference sequence). There are 14 residues in the CDR3.

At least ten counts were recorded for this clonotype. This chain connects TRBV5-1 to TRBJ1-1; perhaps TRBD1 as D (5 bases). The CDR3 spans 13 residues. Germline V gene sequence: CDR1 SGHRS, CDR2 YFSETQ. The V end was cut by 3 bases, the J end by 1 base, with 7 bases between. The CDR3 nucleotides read TGCGCCAGCAGCTCGGGGACGAACACTGAAGCTTTCTTT. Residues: CASSSGTNTEAFF.